This paragraph covers one TCR beta chain sequence. The assay was immunoSEQ multiplex PCR, and TCRdb's table has in-frame clones only and misses some. Found here are 40,000 or so clones, approximately 85% of them singletons; the top ten hold approximately 12%. The CDR3 has 17 amino acids. Germline loops: CDR1 LNHDA, CDR2 SQIVND (reference sequence). V trimming: 5 bases; J trimming: 4 bases; junction bases outside the gene matches: 15. This sample stems from a study of blood T cell repertoires in COVID-19. The chain joins TRBV19 to TRBJ2-3, with 7 bases aligning to TRBD2. The source of this sequence is a human donor in a cohort sampled during active COVID-19. Material for sequencing was peripheral blood. CDR3: CASSPGTGGRGADTQYF. In nucleotides, the CDR3 is TGTGCCAGTAGTCCGGGGACGGGAGGTCGGGGTGCAGATACGCAGTATTTT.